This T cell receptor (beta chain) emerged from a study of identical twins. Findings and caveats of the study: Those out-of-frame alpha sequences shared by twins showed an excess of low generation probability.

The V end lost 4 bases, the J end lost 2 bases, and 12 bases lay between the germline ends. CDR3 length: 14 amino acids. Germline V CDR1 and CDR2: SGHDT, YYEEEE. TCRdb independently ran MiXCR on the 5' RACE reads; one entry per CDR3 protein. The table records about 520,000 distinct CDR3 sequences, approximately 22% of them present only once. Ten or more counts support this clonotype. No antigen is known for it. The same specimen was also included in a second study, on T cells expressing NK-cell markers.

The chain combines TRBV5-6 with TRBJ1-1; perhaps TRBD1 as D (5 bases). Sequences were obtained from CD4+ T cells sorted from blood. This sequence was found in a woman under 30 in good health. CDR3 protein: CASSLTVANTEAFF. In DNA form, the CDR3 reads TGTGCCAGCAGCCTGACAGTCGCCAACACTGAAGCTTTCTTT.